These 32 T cell receptor beta chains were sequenced from one sample in a study of cytomegalovirus exposure and HLA in healthy donors. The PCR used 60 Vbeta and 13 Jbeta primers. Method: immunoSEQ multiplex PCR; TCRdb's copy keeps in-frame clones and lacks some. The profile covers 120,000 to 150,000 clones, with roughly three fifths appearing a single time and 6.5% taken by the ten largest. Sequencing used PBMCs. The receptors shown here come from a woman aged 55-70 years in good health and CMV-seronegative.

The chain links TRBV4-3 to TRBJ1-4, with D tentatively TRBD1 (5 bases). CDR1 is LGHNA and CDR2 is YSLEER in the germline V gene. Trimming shortened V by 0 bases and J by 8 bases, and 13 bases separated the two germline ends. This CDR3 has 15 amino acids. This CDR3 reads CASSQEGGLREKLFF. The CDR3 DNA sequence: TGCGCCAGCAGCCAAGAGGGGGGGTTAAGGGAAAAACTGTTTTTT.

The V and J genes are TRBV2 and TRBJ2-3; the match to TRBD2 covers 13 bases. Germline assignment: CDR1 SNHLY and CDR2 FYNNEI. This CDR3 has 15 amino acids. The J segment lost 3 bases and the V segment lost 5 bases, leaving 2 bases of the junction unmatched. DNA of the CDR3: TGTGCCAGCAGTCTGACTAGCGGGGGGACAGATACGCAGTATTTT. It yields the protein CASSLTSGGTDTQYF.

This CDR3 is CASSLRGDTYTEAFF. CDR3 bases: TGTGCCAGCAGCTTACGAGGGGACACTTACACTGAAGCTTTCTTT. The rearrangement links TRBV7-2 to TRBJ1-1, with a tentative D call TRBD1 (6 bases). There are 15 residues in the CDR3. V was trimmed by 2 bases and J by 3 bases, leaving 13 bases between them. The germline gives CDR1 SGHTA, CDR2 FQGNSA.

This clone was seen only a few times. The CDR3 reads CASSQGNTGTRTYEQYF. The CDR3 nucleotides read TGTGCCAGCAGTCAAGGAAATACCGGGACTAGGACATACGAGCAGTACTTC. This rearrangement joins TRBV6-1 to TRBJ2-7; 8 bases are shared with TRBD2. CDR3 length equals 17 residues. CDR1 MNHNS and CDR2 SASEGT come from the germline V gene. The ends lost 5 bases at V and 4 bases at J; junction bases unmatched: 16.

The chain combines TRBV27 with TRBJ1-6; D is perhaps TRBD1 (6 bases). Germline CDR1 and CDR2: MNHEY and SMNVEV (reference sequence). V lost 7 bases and J lost 9, with 22 bases in between. The CDR3 loop spans 16 amino acids. The CDR3 nucleotides read TGTGCCAGCATGAGGGGGGGTCAGGGGAAGGTTTCACCCCTCCACTTT. It specifies CASMRGGQGKVSPLHF.

The chain recombines TRBV5-1 with TRBJ1-2; TRBD1 matches 12 bases. The CDR3 consists of 16 residues. The trim removed 0 bases at V and 4 bases at J, leaving 4 bases unmatched. CDR1 SGHRS and CDR2 YFSETQ come from the germline V gene. The CDR3 DNA is TGCGCCAGCAGCTTGGTTACGGGACAGGGGGCCTATGGCTACACCTTC. It translates to CASSLVTGQGAYGYTF.

Comments on this clone: Relative to the germline gene, one junction end is altered; a read error may explain this. The genes are TRBV5-1 and TRBJ2-1; D is possibly TRBD1 (6 bases). Germline V lookup: CDR1 SGHRS, CDR2 YFSETQ. The CDR3 consists of 14 residues. For the CDR3, the DNA is TGCGCCAGCAGCGGACAGTCCCGCGGCAATGGGCAGTTCTTC. This codes for CASSGQSRGNGQFF.

As concerns this clone: At one boundary the junction diverges from the germline segment, which might be a read error. V usage is TRBV7-9 and J usage is TRBJ2-7; 7 bases match TRBD2. Germline CDR1 SEHNR, CDR2 FQNEAQ (reference sequence). The CDR3 spans 12 residues. CDR3 protein: CSSSLARGTTSF. The CDR3 region has the DNA TGTTCCAGCAGCTTAGCGCGAGGGACTACCTCGTTC. The full variable domain, completed using reference TRBV7-9 and TRBJ2-7, is DTGVSQNPRHKITKRGQNVTFRCDPISEHNRLYWYRQTLGQGPEFLTYFQNEAQLEKSRLLSDRFSAERPKGSFSTLEIQRTEQGDSAMYLCSSSLARGTTSFGPGTRLTVT.

The chain couples TRBV29-1 to TRBJ1-2; weak D call: TRBD1 (6 bases). The CDR3 length is 13 residues. Germline lookup yields CDR1 SQVTM and CDR2 ANQGSEA. V was trimmed by 5 bases and J by 6 bases, leaving 16 bases between them. The DNA for the CDR3 is TGCAGCGTTCTGACTGGACAGCATGATGGCTACACCTTC. It yields the protein CSVLTGQHDGYTF.

V and J are TRBV7-9 and TRBJ1-1; D is perhaps TRBD1 (5 bases). The length of the CDR3 is 15 residues. Germline V lookup: CDR1 SEHNR, CDR2 FQNEAQ (reference sequence). Trimming removed 0 bases at V and 1 base at J, with 9 bases between. CDR3: CASSLAGPGNTEAFF. Written as DNA, the CDR3 is TGTGCCAGCAGCTTAGCGGGGCCGGGGAACACTGAAGCTTTCTTT.

This rearrangement joins TRBV7-3 to TRBJ1-1, with a possible D match to TRBD1 (5 bases). Per germline, CDR1 SGHTA and CDR2 FQGTGA. V lost 3 bases, J lost 4 bases, and 15 bases lay in between. This CDR3 is 15 amino acids long. CDR3: CASSLGPWGGTEAFF. The CDR3 DNA is TGTGCCAGCAGCTTGGGGCCCTGGGGGGGCACTGAAGCTTTCTTT.

This clone was seen only a few times. The V and J genes are TRBV5-1 and TRBJ2-7; 9 nucleotides align to TRBD1. Looked up from germline, CDR1 is SGHRS and CDR2 is YFSETQ. V lost 5 bases and J lost 3; bases outside the gene matches: 6. There are 14 residues in the CDR3. In DNA form, the CDR3 reads TGCGCCAGCAGGGATGCGGGACAGGGCTACGAGCAGTACTTC. Amino acids: CASRDAGQGYEQYF.

This chain links TRBV25-1 with TRBJ1-1; 9 nucleotides line up with TRBD1. The CDR3 extends over 14 amino acids. V shed 4 bases and J 5 bases; nucleotides not matched to a gene: 5. Per germline, CDR1 MGHDK and CDR2 SYGVNS. The CDR3 reads CASSGQGEMTEAFF. The CDR3 DNA sequence: TGTGCCAGCAGTGGACAGGGGGAGATGACTGAAGCTTTCTTT.

The chain joins TRBV2 to TRBJ2-2; D is perhaps TRBD1 (6 bases). CDR3 length equals 15 residues. With 1 base removed from V and 7 bases from J, the gap between germline ends came to 13 bases. Germline CDR1 and CDR2: SNHLY and FYNNEI. The CDR3 coding sequence is TGTGCCAGCAGTGAAGGCGGGCAGGGGTACGGGGAGCTGTTTTTT. Translating gives CASSEGGQGYGELFF. The full variable domain, completed using reference TRBV2 and TRBJ2-2, is EPEVTQTPSHQVTQMGQEVILRCVPISNHLYFYWYRQILGQKVEFLVSFYNNEISEKSEIFDDQFSVERPDGSNFTLKIRSTKLEDSAMYFCASSEGGQGYGELFFGEGSRLTVL.

For this clone: One end of the junction fails to match germline, which may point to a read error. This chain links TRBV15 with TRBJ2-7; 10 bases match TRBD2. CDR3 length equals 15 residues. The germline V gene has CDR1 LNHNV and CDR2 YYDKDF (reference sequence). The DNA for the CDR3 is TGTGCCACCAGCATCGAACTAGCGGGGTTCTACGGGCAGTACTTC. Translated: CATSIELAGFYGQYF. Looking up the rest from reference TRBV15 and TRBJ2-7 gives the full variable domain: DAMVIQNPRYQVTQFGKPVTLSCSQTLNHNVMYWYQQKSSQAPKLLFHYYDKDFNNEADTPDNFQSRRPNTSFCFLDIRSPGLGDTAMYLCATSIELAGFYGQYFGPGTRLTVT.

The CDR3 coding sequence is TGTGCCAGCAGCCAGTGGGGCGGGGGCGGCGCTTTCTTT. Translating gives CASSQWGGGGAFF. This chain uses TRBV14 with TRBJ1-1; the D gene is possibly TRBD1 (6 bases). The CDR3 covers 13 residues. Germline CDR1 is SGHDN and CDR2 is FVKESK. V shed 3 bases and J shed 11 bases, with 16 bases lying between them.

V usage is TRBV5-1 and J usage is TRBJ2-4; 8 bases match TRBD1. Germline lookup yields CDR1 SGHRS and CDR2 YFSETQ. This CDR3 has 14 amino acids. V lost 4 bases and J lost 6; bases outside the gene matches: 6. The DNA of the CDR3 is TGCGCCAGCAGCGCACAGGGGGGCGGAAACATTCAGTACTTC. Residues: CASSAQGGGNIQYF.

V usage is TRBV15 and J usage is TRBJ2-7, with D perhaps TRBD2 (5 bases). The CDR3 is 14 amino acids. From germline, CDR1 is LNHNV and CDR2 YYDKDF (reference sequence). The V end lost 0 bases, the J end lost 0 bases, and 6 bases lay between the germline ends. This chain's CDR3 is CATSREGSSYEQYF. In DNA, the CDR3 is TGTGCCACCAGCAGAGAGGGGAGCTCCTACGAGCAGTACTTC.

The V and J genes are TRBV19 and TRBJ1-5, with unresolved D. This CDR3 has 16 residues. Germline V lookup: CDR1 LNHDA, CDR2 SQIVND (reference sequence). The V end was cut by 1 base, the J end by 1 base, with 11 bases between. The DNA for the CDR3 is TGTGCCAGTAGTATAGCGACCGCGGCGAGCAATCAGCCCCAGCATTTT. It yields the protein CASSIATAASNQPQHF.

On this clone itself: Distinct nucleotide sequences in the sample also encode this CDR3. The V call is TRBV11-2, the J call TRBJ2-2, with TRBD1 as a possible D gene (5 bases). V was cut by 3 bases and J by 1 base, with 6 bases left in between. Germline CDR1 reads SGHAT; CDR2 reads FQNNGV. The CDR3 length is 14 residues. The DNA of the CDR3 is TGTGCCAGCAGCTTTGGACAGAACACCGGGGAGCTGTTTTTT. Its protein product is CASSFGQNTGELFF.

Notes on this clone: The same CDR3 is also encoded by other DNA sequences in this sample. V usage is TRBV18 and J usage is TRBJ1-5; 10 bases are a match to TRBD1. V shed 6 bases and J 4 bases; nucleotides not matched to a gene: 6. CDR1 is KGHSH, CDR2 LQKENI, per germline. The CDR3 consists of 15 residues. CDR3 region: CASSLTGGSNQPQHF. CDR3 nucleotide sequence: TGTGCCAGCTCGCTGACAGGGGGCAGTAATCAGCCCCAGCATTTT.

A single count supports this clone. The chain carries TRBV5-5 and TRBJ2-3; TRBD2 is a possible D gene (5 bases). The germline V and J ends were trimmed by 0 bases and 0 bases, with 11 bases remaining between them. Per the germline V gene, CDR1 is SGHKS and CDR2 is YYEKEE (reference sequence). This CDR3 contains 16 residues. CDR3 residues: CASSLGERLSTDTQYF. CDR3 DNA: TGTGCCAGCAGCTTGGGGGAGCGGCTTAGCACAGATACGCAGTATTTT.

The chain has TRBV4-2 and TRBJ1-5; 7 nucleotides match TRBD1. Unmatched junction bases numbered 3, after V lost 5 bases and J lost 2 bases. The length of the CDR3 is 14 residues. Germline-derived CDR1 and CDR2 are LGHNA and YNFKEQ. CDR3 protein: CASSGTGGNQPQHF. In DNA, the CDR3 is TGTGCCAGCAGCGGCACAGGGGGCAATCAGCCCCAGCATTTT.

The chain carries TRBV25-1 and TRBJ2-3; 7 bases match TRBD2. The CDR3 has 15 residues. V trimming: 4 bases; J trimming: 3 bases; junction bases outside the gene matches: 7. CDR1 and CDR2 (germline): MGHDK, SYGVNS. In DNA, the CDR3 is TGTGCCAGCAGTGGGTGGGAGGGCCGAACAGATACGCAGTATTTT. Protein: CASSGWEGRTDTQYF.

This clone was picked up many times. The chain employs TRBV29-1 and TRBJ1-1, with D unresolved. The ends were cut back, 4 bases at V and 0 bases at J, with 9 bases in the middle. The CDR3 extends over 13 amino acids. The germline gives CDR1 SQVTM, CDR2 ANQGSEA. CDR3 DNA sequence: TGCAGCGTTGGCTCGGGGTTGAACACTGAAGCTTTCTTT. Protein product: CSVGSGLNTEAFF.

The chain uses TRBV19 and TRBJ1-2; TRBD1 agrees at 8 bases. CDR1 is LNHDA, CDR2 SQIVND, per germline (reference sequence). The ends lost 6 bases at V and 7 bases at J; junction bases unmatched: 13. The CDR3 extends over 15 amino acids. CDR3: CASRTSTTGVRGYTF. CDR3 DNA: TGTGCCAGTAGAACTTCAACGACAGGGGTCCGTGGCTACACCTTC.

The J gene is TRBJ2-3, the V gene TRBV4-2; 11 bases match TRBD2. Germline V gives CDR1 LGHNA, CDR2 YNFKEQ. With V trimmed by 4 bases and J by 1 base, 4 bases remained unmatched. This CDR3 has 16 amino acids. CDR3 DNA sequence: TGTGCCAGCAGCCCCCTAGCGGGAGGTCGCACAGATACGCAGTATTTT. It codes for CASSPLAGGRTDTQYF.

Only one count was recorded for this clone. The CDR3 here is CASTYTLGAGNSPLHF. As DNA, the CDR3 is TGTGCCAGCACCTACACGTTGGGGGCGGGCAATTCACCCCTCCACTTT. V and J are TRBV2 and TRBJ1-6; TRBD1 is a possible D gene (6 bases). The V and J ends lost 7 bases and 7 bases respectively, with 20 bases between them. The CDR3 is 16 residues long. The germline V gene has CDR1 SNHLY and CDR2 FYNNEI.

To note about this clone: Different DNA sequences within this sample yield the same CDR3. The chain has TRBV19 and TRBJ2-1, with 11 positions matching TRBD2. The CDR3 runs to 15 residues. Germline trimming cut 6 bases from V and 0 bases from J; bases unmatched to any gene: 1. The germline gives CDR1 LNHDA, CDR2 SQIVND (reference sequence). The CDR3 region has the DNA TGTGCCAGTAGACTAGCGGGGGCCTCCTACAATGAGCAGTTCTTC. Amino acids: CASRLAGASYNEQFF. Based on the CDR3 plus reference TRBV19 and TRBJ2-1, the full variable domain is DGGITQSPKYLFRKEGQNVTLSCEQNLNHDAMYWYRQDPGQGLRLIYYSQIVNDFQKGDIAEGYSVSREKKESFPLTVTSAQKNPTAFYLCASRLAGASYNEQFFGPGTRLTVL.

V gene TRBV5-1 combines with J gene TRBJ2-5; a weak D match, TRBD2 (6 bases). This CDR3 has 16 residues. The germline gives CDR1 SGHRS, CDR2 YFSETQ. Trimming removed 0 bases from V and 2 bases from J, with 14 bases in between. The DNA for the CDR3 is TGCGCCAGCAGCTTGGGCACTCTAGCGTGGCAAGAGACCCAGTACTTC. Protein: CASSLGTLAWQETQYF.

The rearrangement links TRBV11-2 to TRBJ1-1; D might be TRBD1 (6 bases). This CDR3 has 15 residues. V lost 5 bases to trimming and J lost 1 base, with 14 bases between them. From germline, CDR1 is SGHAT and CDR2 FQNNGV. CDR3 sequence reads: CASSAQQGWNTEAFF. For the CDR3, the DNA is TGTGCCAGCAGCGCCCAACAGGGTTGGAACACTGAAGCTTTCTTT.

CDR3 sequence (DNA): TGTGCCAGCAGCTCTGAACAGACACGGAACACTGAAGCTTTCTTT. Its protein product is CASSSEQTRNTEAFF. The chain couples TRBV5-6 to TRBJ1-1; the D is unclear. Trimming took 3 bases from V and 1 from J, leaving 13 bases between them. This CDR3 region has 15 residues. Looked up from germline, CDR1 is SGHDT and CDR2 is YYEEEE.